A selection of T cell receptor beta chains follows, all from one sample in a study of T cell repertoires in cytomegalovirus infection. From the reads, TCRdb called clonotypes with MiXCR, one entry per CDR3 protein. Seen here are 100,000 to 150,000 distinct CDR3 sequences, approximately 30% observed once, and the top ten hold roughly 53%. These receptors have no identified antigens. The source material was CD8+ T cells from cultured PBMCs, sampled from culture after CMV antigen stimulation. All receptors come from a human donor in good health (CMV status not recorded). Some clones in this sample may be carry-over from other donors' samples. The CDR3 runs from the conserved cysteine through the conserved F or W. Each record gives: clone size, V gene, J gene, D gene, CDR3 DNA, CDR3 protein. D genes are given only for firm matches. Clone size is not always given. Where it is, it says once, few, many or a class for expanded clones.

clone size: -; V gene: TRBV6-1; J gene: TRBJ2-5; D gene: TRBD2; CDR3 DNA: TGTGCCAGCAGCGACGGAGCGGGGGGCCCAGGGTTAGAGACCCAGTACTTC; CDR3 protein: CASSDGAGGPGLETQYF
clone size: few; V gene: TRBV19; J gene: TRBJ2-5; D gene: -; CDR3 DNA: TGTGCCAGTAGTATCTCTGCGGGCTTCCAAGAGACCCAGTACTTC; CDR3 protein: CASSISAGFQETQYF
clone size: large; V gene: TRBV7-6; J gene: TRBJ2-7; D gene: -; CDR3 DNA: TGTGCCAGCAGCTTAGGACAGGACTCCTACGAGCAGTACTTC; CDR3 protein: CASSLGQDSYEQYF
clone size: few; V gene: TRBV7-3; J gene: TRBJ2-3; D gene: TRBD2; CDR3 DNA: TGTGCCAGCAGCTTAACTTATTTAGGGACTAGCGTCACAGATACGCAGTATTTT; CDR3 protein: CASSLTYLGTSVTDTQYF
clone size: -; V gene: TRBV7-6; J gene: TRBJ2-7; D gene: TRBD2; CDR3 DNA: TGTGCCAGCAGCTTAGCTCCATTTGGCGGGGGGGCCGTCGAGCAGTACTTC; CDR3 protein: CASSLAPFGGGAVEQYF
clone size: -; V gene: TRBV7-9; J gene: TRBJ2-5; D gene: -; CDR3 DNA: TGTGCCAGCAGCACAGCCCAAGAGACCCAGTACTTC; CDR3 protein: CASSTAQETQYF
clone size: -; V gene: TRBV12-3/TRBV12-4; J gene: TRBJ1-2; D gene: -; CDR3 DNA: TGTGCCAGCAGTTATTCAATGACCGGGGGCTACACCTTC; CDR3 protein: CASSYSMTGGYTF
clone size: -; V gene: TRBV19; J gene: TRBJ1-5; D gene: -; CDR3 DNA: TGTGCCAGTAGTTACCGGGCCGCGGGACGGTATAGCAATCAGCCCCAGCATTTT; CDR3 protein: CASSYRAAGRYSNQPQHF
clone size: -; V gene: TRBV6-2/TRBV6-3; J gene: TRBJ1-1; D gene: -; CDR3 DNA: TGTGCCAGCACCCTAATCAGGGGATTCACTGAAGCTTTCTTT; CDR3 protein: CASTLIRGFTEAFF
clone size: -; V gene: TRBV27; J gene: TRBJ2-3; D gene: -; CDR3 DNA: TGTGCCAGCAGTCTCTTTCGGTGGGATACGCAGTATTTT; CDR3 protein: CASSLFRWDTQYF
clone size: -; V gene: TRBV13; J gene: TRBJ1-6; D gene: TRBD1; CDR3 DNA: TGTGCCAGCAGCCCGGGACAGGGTCTAAATTCACCCCTCCACTTT; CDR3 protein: CASSPGQGLNSPLHF
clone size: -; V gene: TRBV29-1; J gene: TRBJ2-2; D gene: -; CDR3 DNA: TGCAGCGTTGAATCGGCGATAACCGGGGAGCTGTTTTTT; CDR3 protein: CSVESAITGELFF
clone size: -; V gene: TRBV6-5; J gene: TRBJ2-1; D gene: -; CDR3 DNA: TGTGCCAGCAGTCACCGTAGCTCCTACAATGAGCAGTTCTTC; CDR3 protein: CASSHRSSYNEQFF
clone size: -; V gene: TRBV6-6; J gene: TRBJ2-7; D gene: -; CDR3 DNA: TGTGCCGGCAGTTACTCGAGGGGCTATTTACTCGAGCAGTACTTC; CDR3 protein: CAGSYSRGYLLEQYF
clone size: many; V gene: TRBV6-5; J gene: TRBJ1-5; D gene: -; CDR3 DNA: TGTGCCAGCAGTTACTTGGGTCTCAATCAGCCCCAGCATTTT; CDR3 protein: CASSYLGLNQPQHF
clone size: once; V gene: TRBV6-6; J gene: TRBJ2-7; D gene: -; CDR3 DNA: TGTGCCAGCAGTTACTCTGCGGCACCCAATGAGCAGTACTTC; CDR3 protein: CASSYSAAPNEQYF
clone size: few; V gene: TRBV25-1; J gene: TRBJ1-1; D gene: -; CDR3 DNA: TGTGCCAGCAGCCCACACGGGTCGGACACTGAAGCTTTCTTT; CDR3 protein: CASSPHGSDTEAFF
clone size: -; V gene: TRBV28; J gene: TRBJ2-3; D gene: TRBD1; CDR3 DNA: TGTGCCAGCAGTTTTGGTCTGTGGGACAGGCGCACAGATACGCAGTATTTT; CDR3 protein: CASSFGLWDRRTDTQYF
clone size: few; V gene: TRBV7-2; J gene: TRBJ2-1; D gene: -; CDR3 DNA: TGTGCCAGCAGCTTTGGGGCGAGCTCCTACAATGAGCAGTTCTTC; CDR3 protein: CASSFGASSYNEQFF
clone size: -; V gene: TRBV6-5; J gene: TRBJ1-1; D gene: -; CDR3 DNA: TGTGCCAGCAGTTACTCGAGGGGCACTGAAGCTTTCTTT; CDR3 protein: CASSYSRGTEAFF
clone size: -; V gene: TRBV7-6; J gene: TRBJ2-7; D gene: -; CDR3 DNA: TGTGCCAGCAGCTTTGGGTTAGGTTGGGGTTACGAGCAGTACTTC; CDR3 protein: CASSFGLGWGYEQYF
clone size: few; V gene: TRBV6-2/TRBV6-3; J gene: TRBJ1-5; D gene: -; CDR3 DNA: TGTGCCAGCAGTTACCCGGCAGGGCGAGGGGATCAGCCCCAGCATTTT; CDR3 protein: CASSYPAGRGDQPQHF
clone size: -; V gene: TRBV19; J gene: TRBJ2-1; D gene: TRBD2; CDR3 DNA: TGTGCCAGTAGTATCCCAGCGGGGGTTTACAATGAGCAGTTCTTC; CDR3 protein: CASSIPAGVYNEQFF
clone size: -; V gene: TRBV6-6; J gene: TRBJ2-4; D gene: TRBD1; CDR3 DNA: TGTGCCAGCAGTTGGAGACAGGGTAAAAACATTCAGTACTTC; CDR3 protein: CASSWRQGKNIQYF
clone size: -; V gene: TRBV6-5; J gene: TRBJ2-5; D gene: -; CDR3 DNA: TGTGCCAGCAGTTACTCACAAAAGGCAGAGACCCAGTACTTC; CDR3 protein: CASSYSQKAETQYF